The 28 T cell receptor beta chains reported below all come from one sample, sequenced in a study of metastatic and nonmetastatic thyroid tumors. There were no patients who had received any treatment before thyroid surgery. TCRdb re-called the PCR reads via MiXCR. This sample has about 92,000 clones; 14% to 15% occur once, and the top ten carry 3.6%. The sequenced sample consisted of blood. Receptors originate from a female donor with papillary thyroid cancer or a benign thyroid nodule (not recorded which). Some clones in this sample may be carry-over from other donors' samples.

This clone was detected ten times or more. This chain connects TRBV5-1 to TRBJ2-5, with unresolved D. CDR1 is SGHRS and CDR2 is YFSETQ in the germline V gene. V lost 1 base and J lost 5, with 9 bases in between. The CDR3 has 13 amino acids. The chain's CDR3 is CASSLSGAETQYF. In DNA, the CDR3 is TGCGCCAGCAGCTTGTCCGGAGCTGAGACCCAGTACTTC. Full variable domain (remainder filled in from reference TRBV5-1 and TRBJ2-5): KAGVTQTPRYLIKTRGQQVTLSCSPISGHRSVSWYQQTPGQGLQFLFEYFSETQRNKGNFPGRFSGRQFSNSRSEMNVSTLELGDSALYLCASSLSGAETQYFGPGTRLLVL.

This clone has at least ten counts. The gene calls are TRBV4-1 and TRBJ1-5; D possibly corresponds to TRBD1 (6 bases). Trimming pared 1 base from V and 0 bases from J, leaving 19 bases between. Germline loops: CDR1 MGHRA, CDR2 YSYEKL. The CDR3 has 19 amino acids. The CDR3 loop reads CASSQVSRIRGGSNQPQHF. The CDR3 nucleotides read TGCGCCAGCAGCCAAGTGTCCAGGATACGAGGGGGTAGCAATCAGCCCCAGCATTTT.

This clone was observed at least ten times. The CDR3 spells CASSQVGGGYTF. For the CDR3, the DNA is TGTGCCAGCAGCCAAGTTGGGGGGGGCTACACCTTC. The rearrangement links TRBV4-2 to TRBJ1-2; TRBD1 might be the D (5 bases). Trimming left V 1 base short and J 8 bases short, with 8 bases between. The CDR3 length is 12 residues. Germline values: CDR1 LGHNA, CDR2 YNFKEQ.

At least ten counts were recorded for this clone. CDR3 bases: TGCGCCAGCAGCGCAGTGAGCTCCTACGAGCAGTACTTC. Translating gives CASSAVSSYEQYF. This chain uses TRBV5-1 with TRBJ2-7; no clear D gene. Germline assignment: CDR1 SGHRS and CDR2 YFSETQ. With 4 bases removed from V and 0 bases from J, the gap between germline ends came to 8 bases. The CDR3 is 13 amino acids.

This clone was seen many times. Other nucleotide sequences in the sample specify the same CDR3. The chain combines TRBV10-2 with TRBJ2-5, with 7 bases matching TRBD2. J lost 5 bases, V lost 0 bases, and 6 bases had no gene match. Germline loops: CDR1 WSHSY, CDR2 SAAADI. The CDR3 runs to 15 residues. The CDR3 loop is CASSESRLGGETQYF. Written as DNA, the CDR3 is TGCGCCAGCAGTGAGTCGAGGCTGGGGGGGGAGACCCAGTACTTC.

The sample holds many counts of this clone. This rearrangement joins TRBV6-1 to TRBJ1-1; no definite D call. Germline V gene lookup returns CDR1 MNHNS and CDR2 SASEGT. This CDR3 contains 13 residues. Between the trimmed V and J ends, which lost 5 bases and 3 bases, there was a span of 10 bases. CDR3 protein: CASSTRPYTEAFF. The DNA for the CDR3 is TGTGCCAGCAGTACCCGCCCATACACTGAAGCTTTCTTT.

This clone was recorded at least ten times. In the same sample, other DNA sequences code for this CDR3. This chain connects TRBV11-2 to TRBJ2-3; D is perhaps TRBD2 (7 bases). Germline-derived CDR1 and CDR2 are SGHAT and FQNNGV. This CDR3 has 18 residues. Trimming took off 0 bases at V and 1 base at J, with 17 bases between the two ends. The CDR3, as DNA: TGTGCCAGCAGCTTAGATTATGGTGGGGGGGCGGGCACAGATACGCAGTATTTT. Its protein is CASSLDYGGGAGTDTQYF.

This clone was detected many times. V is TRBV6-1 and J is TRBJ1-2; 10 nucleotides line up with TRBD1. Per the germline V gene, CDR1 is MNHNS and CDR2 is SASEGT. The CDR3 extends over 16 amino acids. The J segment lost 5 bases and the V segment lost 5 bases, leaving 11 bases of the junction unmatched. In DNA, the CDR3 is TGTGCCAGCAGTCGTGACAGGGGGCGAAATGCATATGGCTACACCTTC. This translates into CASSRDRGRNAYGYTF.

A remark on this clone: This may arise from a read error, as a much more abundant clone is one base away. The chain has TRBV19 and TRBJ1-1; D not resolved. V lost 7 bases and J 1 base, leaving 13 bases between the germline ends. This CDR3 region has 14 residues. Germline loops: CDR1 LNHDA, CDR2 SQIVND (reference sequence). The CDR3: CASIIAPTNTEAFF. The DNA of the CDR3 is TGTGCCAGTATTATTGCACCTACGAACACTGAAGCTTTCTTT.

This clone was counted at least ten times. This sequence joins TRBV11-3 and TRBJ2-1; D possibly corresponds to TRBD1 (6 bases). This CDR3 is 16 amino acids long. The germline gives CDR1 SGHNT, CDR2 YENEEA. Deletions cut 1 base from V and 8 bases from J, with 18 bases between. The CDR3 reads CASSLGTGQRGDEQFF. As DNA, the CDR3 is TGTGCCAGCAGCTTAGGGACCGGACAGAGAGGGGATGAGCAGTTCTTC.

This clone was found many times. The chain uses TRBV5-1 and TRBJ2-7; tentatively, D is TRBD2 (7 bases). Trimming took 1 base from V and 3 from J, leaving 23 bases between them. The CDR3 has 18 amino acids. Germline loops: CDR1 SGHRS, CDR2 YFSETQ. This CDR3 reads CASSLSVGGGADYYEQYF. In nucleotides, the CDR3 is TGCGCCAGCAGCTTGTCGGTAGGGGGAGGGGCTGACTACTACGAGCAGTACTTC.

This clone was seen at least ten times. This chain connects TRBV27 to TRBJ2-1, with D possibly being TRBD1 (6 bases). This CDR3 is 16 amino acids long. V was cut by 3 bases and J by 7 bases, with 19 bases left in between. Germline loops: CDR1 MNHEY, CDR2 SMNVEV (reference sequence). In nucleotides, the CDR3 is TGTGCCAGCAGTTTGAAGTGGGACAAGAGGTCAAATGAGCAGTTCTTC. Amino acid sequence: CASSLKWDKRSNEQFF.

This clone was observed a single time. A much more abundant neighbour one base away suggests this may be a read error. Other DNA sequences in the sample encode the same CDR3. This chain links TRBV20-1 with TRBJ1-1; D gene ambiguous. With 6 bases removed from V and 4 bases from J, the gap between germline ends came to 15 bases. The V gene's germline CDR1 is DFQATT and CDR2 SNEGSKA (reference sequence). The CDR3 extends over 13 amino acids. In nucleotides, the CDR3 is TGCAGTGCCCCGAGGCAGGTCCCCACTGAAGCTTTCTTT. Translated, it gives CSAPRQVPTEAFF.

The chain combines TRBV11-1 with TRBJ1-5, with D possibly being TRBD1 (6 bases). From germline, CDR1 is SGHAT and CDR2 FQDESV (reference sequence). With 1 base removed from V and 6 bases from J, the gap between germline ends came to 19 bases. This CDR3 contains 17 residues. For the CDR3, the DNA is TGTGCCAGCAGCTTAGGGGGATGCAGGGGTGTATCTCAGCCCCAGCATTTT. Its protein is CASSLGGCRGVSQPQHF.

The chain links TRBV6-5 to TRBJ2-7; D is possibly TRBD1 (5 bases). The ends were cut back, 3 bases at V and 2 bases at J, with 23 bases in the middle. This CDR3 is built from 18 residues. Germline V gene sequence: CDR1 MNHEY, CDR2 SVGAGI. The CDR3 DNA sequence: TGTGCCAGCAGTTATTGGGGCCTTGCGAGCGTTGGGACCTACGAGCAGTACTTC. Translation: CASSYWGLASVGTYEQYF.

The gene calls are TRBV7-2 and TRBJ1-2, with a possible D match to TRBD1 (5 bases). The CDR3 spans 14 residues. V was shortened by 2 bases and J by 6 bases, with 13 bases between the two germline ends. Germline lookup yields CDR1 SGHTA and CDR2 FQGNSA. The CDR3 nucleotides read TGTGCCAGCAGCTTACATACATGGGGGGATGGCTACACCTTC. Translated, it gives CASSLHTWGDGYTF.

This clone was seen ten or more times. The chain combines TRBV18 with TRBJ2-3; 9 bases fit TRBD2. CDR1 is KGHSH and CDR2 is LQKENI in the germline V gene. The CDR3 is made up of 16 amino acids. Germline trimming cut 5 bases from V and 3 bases from J; bases unmatched to any gene: 9. CDR3 in DNA: TGTGCCAGCTCATCTCAACATAGCGGGGGAACAGATACGCAGTATTTT. Translating gives CASSSQHSGGTDTQYF.

This clone was observed a handful of times. This may stem from a read error, because a much larger clone lies one nucleotide away. This sample includes further DNA sequences coding for the same CDR3. The V and J genes are TRBV2 and TRBJ2-1, with 11 bases lining up with TRBD2. The CDR3 contains 19 residues. The V segment lost 4 bases and the J segment 1 base; nucleotides outside the gene matches: 12. Germline V gene sequence: CDR1 SNHLY, CDR2 FYNNEI. CDR3 residues: CASSGPGTSGGRSYNEQFF. Here the CDR3 DNA reads TGTGCCAGCAGTGGACCCGGGACTAGCGGTGGTCGATCCTACAATGAGCAGTTCTTC.

As to this clone: The junction does not match germline at one end; this may be a read error. V is TRBV7-8 and J is TRBJ2-3; D may match TRBD1 or TRBD2 (5 bases each). CDR3 length: 16 amino acids. CDR1 is SGHVS, CDR2 FQNEAQ, per germline. CDR3 nucleotides: TGTGCCAGCATCCCGGCCGGGACCGAGGGCACAGATACTCAGTATTTT. Translation gives CASIPAGTEGTDTQYF.

This clone was seen at least ten times. The chain has TRBV19 and TRBJ1-3, with 7 bases identical to TRBD1. With V trimmed by 4 bases and J by 2 bases, 5 bases remained unmatched. This CDR3 has 15 residues. Looked up from germline, CDR1 is LNHDA and CDR2 is SQIVND (reference sequence). The CDR3 sequence: CASSTQGGAGNTIYF. CDR3 DNA sequence: TGTGCCAGTAGTACCCAAGGGGGCGCTGGAAACACCATATATTTT.

This clone was counted ten times or more. This could be a read error, since a much larger clone is one nucleotide away. The DNA of the CDR3 is TGTGCCAGCAGTGGTTCAGGGGTTTTCTACGAGCAGTACTTC. Amino acids: CASSGSGVFYEQYF. This rearrangement joins TRBV6-1 to TRBJ2-7; D is perhaps TRBD1 (6 bases). Trimming left V 4 bases short and J 3 bases short, with 13 bases between. The CDR3 length is 14 residues. Germline lookup yields CDR1 MNHNS and CDR2 SASEGT.

This clone was recorded many times. The V and J genes are TRBV4-2 and TRBJ1-6; weak D call: TRBD1 (5 bases). V dropped 4 bases and J dropped 0 bases, with 16 bases sitting between them. This CDR3 is built from 18 residues. In germline, CDR1 is LGHNA, CDR2 YNFKEQ. This chain's CDR3 is CASSPPLQESSYNSPLHF. DNA for the CDR3: TGTGCCAGCAGCCCCCCCCTACAGGAGAGCTCCTATAATTCACCCCTCCACTTT.

This clone was counted at least ten times. In the same sample, other DNA sequences code for this CDR3. The V call is TRBV20-1, the J call TRBJ1-5; D is possibly TRBD1 (6 bases). The V and J ends lost 0 bases and 6 bases respectively, with 18 bases between them. The CDR3 runs to 16 residues. From germline, CDR1 is DFQATT and CDR2 SNEGSKA (reference sequence). CDR3 DNA sequence: TGCAGTGCTAGAGAACTTGATAACAGGGCTGGTCAGCCCCAGCATTTT. Its protein product is CSARELDNRAGQPQHF.

Worth noting for this clone: A read error is possible here, since a much larger clone lies one base away. The chain is built from TRBV20-1 and TRBJ2-3, with D uncertain. In germline, CDR1 is DFQATT, CDR2 SNEGSKA (reference sequence). Between the trimmed V and J ends, which lost 1 base and 8 bases, there was a span of 10 bases. CDR3 length: 12 residues. CDR3: CSARVQAGTQYF. In DNA, the CDR3 is TGCAGTGCTAGAGTCCAGGCAGGTACGCAGTATTTT.

V usage is TRBV13 and J usage is TRBJ2-3, with unresolved D. This CDR3 comprises 15 residues. The germline V and J ends were trimmed by 3 bases and 7 bases, with 17 bases remaining between them. Germline CDR1 PRHDT, CDR2 FYEKMQ (reference sequence). CDR3 bases: TGTGCCAGCAGCTTCCCGAGTCAGAGAACAAATACGCAGTATTTT. This codes for CASSFPSQRTNTQYF.

This clone has only a few counts. J is TRBJ2-1 and V is TRBV12-3 or TRBV12-4; a weak D match, TRBD2 (6 bases). This CDR3 comprises 14 residues. Trimming took off 5 bases at V and 4 bases at J, with 12 bases between the two ends. This CDR3 is CASSPERAYNEQFF. Written as DNA, the CDR3 is TGTGCCAGCAGTCCCGAGCGGGCGTACAATGAGCAGTTCTTC.

In this sample, this clone turned up a few times. This may come from a read error, since a much larger clone is one base off. This chain uses TRBV5-6 with TRBJ1-2, with D perhaps matching TRBD1 (6 bases). Germline V gene data show CDR1 as SGHDT and CDR2 as YYEEEE. This CDR3 is 15 amino acids long. CDR3 residues: CASSILDAGVSGHTF. CDR3 sequence (DNA): TGTGCCAGCAGTATACTCGACGCAGGGGTCTCTGGCCACACCTTC.

This clone was counted only a few times. The chain recombines TRBV10-2 with TRBJ2-1; D is unresolved. Trimming cost V 5 bases and J 0 bases, with 14 bases left between them. CDR1 is WSHSY, CDR2 SAAADI, per germline. This CDR3 region has 16 residues. This CDR3 is CASSLSGQNSYNEQFF. The CDR3, as DNA: TGCGCCAGCAGTCTGTCTGGCCAAAACTCCTACAATGAGCAGTTCTTC.